Included here is one T cell receptor (beta chain) sequence, with context. cDNA molecules carried unique molecular identifiers, and template switching added a universal primer site. TCRdb passed the 5' RACE reads through MiXCR, listing each CDR3 protein once. The table has roughly 1,500,000 distinct CDR3 sequences, less than 40% seen once. This CDR3 contains 13 residues. CDR1 SGDLS and CDR2 YYNGEE come from the germline V gene. Deletions cut 6 bases from V and 2 bases from J, with 11 bases between. The entry originates in a study of identical twins. The receptor was derived from a newborn girl in good health. Specimen: cord blood. V usage is TRBV9 and J usage is TRBJ2-5, with a tentative D call TRBD2 (5 bases). CDR3 in amino acids: CASTTSGQETQYF. In DNA, the CDR3 is TGTGCCAGCACGACGAGCGGTCAAGAGACCCAGTACTTC.